The sample holds a few counts of the clone carrying this T cell receptor beta chain. Antigen unknown. Assay used: immunoSEQ multiplex PCR; TCRdb lists only in-frame clones, some missing. The sample yields more than 20,000 clones, 65% to 80% seen once. This entry comes from a study of CD4 T cells in relation to SARS-CoV-2 and coronaviruses. CDR3 length: 14 residues. Germline lookup yields CDR1 SGHTA and CDR2 FQGNSA. V shed 5 bases and J shed 0 bases, with 9 bases lying between them. Before the COVID-19 pandemic, during about 2011-2019, CD4+ T cells were taken from unexposed donors. Isolation of CD4+ T cells took place after about 9 days in culture.

The clonotype originates from a human donor in good health. Sequencing used CD4+ T cells from PBMCs, cultured in vitro. The chain carries TRBV7-2 and TRBJ2-3; possibly TRBD2 for D (6 bases). This CDR3 is CASSGRKSTDTQYF. As DNA, the CDR3 is TGTGCCAGCAGCGGGAGGAAGAGCACAGATACGCAGTATTTT.